This TCR beta chain was documented in a study of blood T cell repertoires in COVID-19. Looking at the study overall: COVID-19 samples from acute and convalescent phases originated in the United States, Italy and Spain.

The protocol was immunoSEQ multiplex PCR, while the TCRdb copy is restricted to in-frame clones and leaves out a portion. The sample lists around 400,000 clones, more than 70% occurring once. In Seattle, patients joined the study during active infection and were tracked longitudinally. Sequencing was done on a sample of peripheral blood. The sequence was collected from a woman aged 55-70 years with COVID-19, enrolled during active disease.

For the CDR3, the DNA is TGTGCCACCAGCCCCCGGAGTGGCTATGGCTACACCTTC. It is translated as CATSPRSGYGYTF. The rearrangement joins TRBV24-1 to TRBJ1-2; D unclear. This CDR3 spans 13 amino acids. CDR1 is KGHDR and CDR2 is SFDVKD in the germline V gene. Trimming shortened V by 7 bases and J by 4 bases, and 12 bases separated the two germline ends.